This T cell receptor (beta chain) is from a study of cytomegalovirus exposure and HLA in healthy donors (dated by TCRdb to 2017 to 2019). Broadly, across the study: According to an earlier analysis of 587 of the donors, about 179 million T cells yielded 90 million to 140 million unique TCR beta sequences and approximately 300 Gb of sequence data. Donor age, sex, ethnicity and CMV serostatus were compiled together with the repertoire data. To predict cytomegalovirus infection status, the study brought together high-throughput TCR immunosequencing, statistical association of individual TCRs with disease status, and machine learning. The study aimed to test whether signatures of past pathogen exposure could be identified by cataloging public T cell receptors. HLA typing covered class I and class II loci at four-digit resolution. Typing coverage differed by locus: A, B, C, DRB1 and DQB1 were typed in about 629-630 donors, DQA1 in 522, DPA1 in over 600, and DPB1 in just under 490. Among the approximately 430 genotyped donors, around 81% belonged to the genetic ancestry cluster associated with self-reported Caucasian donors. To study patterns of TCR occurrence, a later analysis re-analyzed previously published TCR beta repertoires from 650 to 750 donors and added high-resolution HLA genotyping. Genome-wide SNP genotypes for about 55% of the roughly 670 donors were used in a later genetic analysis, which treated that subset as a discovery cohort. Several DR-DQ haplotypes were treated as single units for association and clustering because of strong linkage in the cohort. Approximately 300 gigabases of sequencing data and approximately 93 million unique TCR sequences were included in an early release covering 500 to 750 HLA-typed donors. Every repertoire in the discovery cohort had been generated on one and the same sequencing platform. In the later analysis, no new phenotypic data were used to find candidate immune exposures; instead, reliance was placed on TCR beta sequences and their occurrence across donors. Among roughly 370 genotyped donors of the cohort, an average of 235,054 unique TCR beta nucleotide sequences were sequenced per donor, roughly 20% of them non-productive. Using immunosequencing, the study profiled T cell repertoires from around 680 subjects and related those repertoires to cytomegalovirus serostatus. Along with the 666-subject first cohort, a separate validation cohort of over a hundred different subjects was used. An earlier analysis of around 640 of the donors used high-throughput TCR beta sequencing to judge whether each TCR beta V gene segment behaved as functional or pseudogenic.

The cohort comprised some 730 healthy bone marrow donors. At the time of sampling, every cohort member was nominally healthy, though immune exposures that went unrecorded were likely present. The donor was CMV seronegative and belonged to the group of 352 seronegative cohort members. A peripheral blood sample was provided by each donor, and peripheral blood mononuclear cells were used for TCR beta sequencing. Genomic DNA was extracted from the blood cell samples with the Qiagen DNeasy Blood Extraction Kit. About this clone: Its antigen is unknown. Per-nucleotide qualities are absent, and no much larger clonotype sits a single base away.

Library method: the immunoSEQ multiplex PCR assay. The multiplex PCR relied on a mix of 60 forward primers for TCR Vbeta segments and 13 reverse primers for TCR Jbeta segments. The CDR3 region of rearranged TCR beta genes was amplified from genomic DNA with a multiplex PCR assay. On the Illumina HiSeq System, the amplified TCR beta libraries were sequenced as 87-base-pair reads. The paper's data handling went like this. A later analysis counted around 72 million unique TCR beta chains across the 550 to 800 repertoires, and around 12 million of these chains were shared by at least two donors. Raw reads were error-corrected and collapsed into unique sequences with a nearest-neighbor algorithm that merged closely related sequences to remove PCR and sequencing errors. To assign V, D and J gene segments, CDR3 sequences were aligned to IMGT reference sequences. For a sequence to be retained, a match of at least six nucleotides was required to both a V gene segment and a J gene segment. Rearrangements were called productive when the CDR3 lacked stop codons and stayed in frame with V and J; all others were non-productive. Following IMGT convention, CDR3 was defined as the stretch from the second conserved V-encoded cysteine up to the conserved J-encoded phenylalanine. Sequences without an unambiguous match to a single V gene segment were excluded from the earlier analysis of 450 to 650 of the donors. An earlier analysis of fewer than 750 of the donors called V segments functional above 56.7% productive rearrangements and segregating when the between-donor standard deviation exceeded 5%. A statistical classification framework was built for diagnosing cytomegalovirus status from the catalog of TCR beta chain sequences. In a later analysis, TCR nucleotide sequences were compared against IMGT/GENE-DB human TR gene sequences so that V and J genes could be assigned. In a later analysis, CDR3 sequences and most-parsimonious VDJ recombination scenarios were assigned using the TCRdist pipeline. A later analysis defined each TCR beta chain by its CDR3 amino acid sequence plus V-gene family, and excluded reads lacking a unique V-gene family. To address suspected cross-contamination and a sequencing artifact, a later analysis removed 550 to 750 highly shared, low-generation-probability nucleotide sequences. In a later analysis, a clonal expansion index for each public chain was calculated from normalized within-repertoire ranks of inferred template counts. In a later analysis, generation probabilities were computed using a VDJ recombination model fitted to out-of-frame rearrangements, and the results were checked against IGoR. In a later analysis, TCR-TCR, TCR-HLA and TCR-CMV co-occurrence was scored with hypergeometric tests, and a repertoire-size bias correction was applied to TCR pairs. False discovery rates were estimated in a later analysis by permuting HLA or CMV assignments 20 times. A later analysis grouped co-occurring TCRs with DBSCAN, adding TCRdist sequence similarity when clustering within HLA-allele-positive subsets. Repertoires with fewer than 30,000 or more than 120,000 public chains were left out of co-occurrence clustering, as were four to six repertoires with anomalous nucleotide sharing. TCRdb took over this immuneACCESS table, retaining in-frame rearrangements with V and J assigned. Such tables are incomplete; in checked studies, under half of the missing clones stem from an unresolved V gene, and the remainder is unexplained. V and J calls and clone size are as listed in that table; D and trimming were resolved from the DNA. The table for this sample lists 90,000 to 100,000 clones; under 80% of them were counted only once. Together, the top ten hold about 2% of the sample.

Results and caveats for the whole study, not just this receptor: A later analysis associated some 17,000 TCR beta sequences with specific HLA alleles at a false discovery rate of 0.05. Linkage disequilibrium might explain the correlated functional status among segregating V segments, but an unknown experimental factor could not be excluded. When HLA alleles, especially DR and DQ, strongly co-occurred, TCR associations were difficult to assign to individual alleles. In the study, some 160 TCR beta chains were listed as associated with cytomegalovirus. In a later analysis, most CMV-associated TCR beta chains were found to appear HLA-restricted, with HLA associations seemingly driven largely by CMV exposure. The earlier analysis of approximately 560 of the donors excluded 15 to 20 rarely observed V segments, including chromosome 9 orphons, because counts were too low. A later genetic analysis reported fewer N-insertions in productive TCRs among donors in an Asian-associated ancestry cluster than the roughly 690-donor mean. Most TCR sequences were seen in very few donors, while some public TCRs were found in many individuals. Only TCR beta chains were sequenced in this cohort, and the absence of alpha or paired-chain data limited detectable features. In a later analysis, HLA-associated TCR beta chains were found to be more clonally expanded and to have lower generation probabilities than equally common non-associated chains. Several of the top co-occurrence clusters appeared to be linked to parvovirus B19, influenza, CMV and Epstein-Barr virus, according to a later analysis. Roughly uniform sequencing depth across donors was assumed in presence/absence analyses, although this assumption may not hold. A further reported finding was that TCR beta sequences accurately predicted the HLA-A and HLA-B alleles for most subjects in the first cohort. Three of the identified cytomegalovirus-associated TCR beta chains were confirmed in vitro to be specific for cytomegalovirus antigens. An earlier analysis of approximately 530 of the donors showed that most TCR beta V segments appeared in productive rearrangements either about 87% or about 30% of the time, which broadly matched IMGT annotations. A group of highly shared sequence variants was considered likely to be a technical artifact of the sequencing pipeline. Some IMGT-functional V segments, including TRBV6-2 and TRBV6-3, could not be told apart with the 87-base-pair reads, so those segments were excluded. The only immune exposure information available for the cohort was CMV serostatus. Because some donors lacked HLA typing at each locus, the association tests relied only on the typed subset. An association between a missense DCLRE1C variant and V-gene and J-gene trimming of TCR beta chains was found in a later genetic analysis and replicated in an independent cohort. In both the original and validation cohorts, the classifier was reported to diagnose cytomegalovirus status with high specificity and sensitivity. It was suggested by the authors that the approach could potentially be generalized to other disease states and immunological phenotypes. A later analysis found that TCR association rates varied across HLA loci, with DRB1 alleles showing the most associated TCRs and HLA-C alleles the fewest.

The CDR3 measures 13 amino acids from cysteine to phenylalanine. The only DNA kept is the CDR3, 39 bases in frame from the first base. V lost 7 bases and J lost 0 bases; the stretch between them is 10 bases long. CDR1 and CDR2 (MDHEN, SYDVKM) derive from the germline V gene. The V and J segments used are TRBV28 and TRBJ2-7, with TRBD1 perhaps the D gene, on 5 matching bases. Sequenced input: PBMCs. This sequence originates from a man between 40 and 49 years old in good health and CMV-seronegative. DNA sequence: TGTGCCAGCACCCAAGGACACTCCTACGAGCAGTACTTC. The encoded protein is CASTQGHSYEQYF.